Below, 18 T cell receptor beta chains from the same sample are listed, as sequenced in a study of shared clonotypes between healthy human individuals. Generated by immunoSEQ multiplex PCR, the TCRdb table keeps only in-frame clones and is missing some. In the table there are 2.3 million or so clones, more than 80% of which are singletons. Input material: naive CD4+ T cells from PBMCs. Subset in this sample: CD45RA+ positively selected. These receptors were obtained from a man aged 18 to 30 in good health. Some clones in this sample may be carry-over from other donors' samples.

The gene calls are TRBV7-6 and TRBJ2-2; D perhaps matches TRBD2 (6 bases). The length of the CDR3 is 15 residues. The germline CDR1 and CDR2 sequences are SGHVS and FNYEAQ. The ends were cut back, 0 bases at V and 5 bases at J, with 10 bases in the middle. As DNA, the CDR3 is TGTGCCAGCAGCTTAGCGGCAGGGAGGACCGGGGAGCTGTTTTTT. Amino acids: CASSLAAGRTGELFF.

This chain connects TRBV28 to TRBJ2-7; 8 positions match TRBD1. V lost 5 bases, J lost 6 bases, and 9 bases stayed unmatched. The CDR3 totals 14 residues. Germline V gene lookup returns CDR1 MDHEN and CDR2 SYDVKM. CDR3 region: CASSPADRGGEQYF. CDR3 sequence (DNA): TGTGCCAGCAGTCCCGCCGACAGGGGCGGCGAGCAGTACTTC.

The chain is built from TRBV5-1 and TRBJ1-5; possibly TRBD1 for D (5 bases). V was clipped by 0 bases and J by 3 bases, with 10 bases between them. Germline V CDR1 and CDR2: SGHRS, YFSETQ. This CDR3 is 15 amino acids long. The chain's CDR3 is CASSLEGTNNQPQHF. The CDR3 DNA is TGCGCCAGCAGCTTGGAAGGGACCAACAATCAGCCCCAGCATTTT.

A remark on this clone: The sample contains more than one DNA sequence encoding this CDR3. The rearrangement links TRBV7-3 to TRBJ2-5; D not certain. V was pared by 2 bases and J by 5 bases, with 9 bases between. Germline loops: CDR1 SGHTA, CDR2 FQGTGA. The length of the CDR3 is 13 residues. CDR3 DNA sequence: TGTGCCAGCAGCTTACGTCCTCGGGAGACCCAGTACTTC. Its translation: CASSLRPRETQYF.

The V call is TRBV6-5, the J call TRBJ2-7; 9 nucleotides line up with TRBD2. Germline V gene sequence: CDR1 MNHEY, CDR2 SVGAGI. The CDR3 is 15 residues long. V dropped 5 bases and J dropped 6; count of bases not matched to a gene: 11. CDR3 sequence: CASSPLAGVQSEQYF. The CDR3 coding sequence is TGTGCCAGCAGTCCATTAGCGGGAGTTCAAAGCGAGCAGTACTTC.

The gene calls are TRBV5-4 and TRBJ1-4; D gene unclear. The germline CDR1 and CDR2 sequences are SGHNT and YYREEE (reference sequence). Trimming cost V 4 bases and J 4 bases, with 8 bases left between them. The CDR3 sequence is 13 residues long. The CDR3 here is CASSLPFNEKLFF. CDR3 in DNA: TGTGCCAGCAGCCTCCCTTTTAATGAAAAACTGTTTTTT.

J is TRBJ2-1 and V is TRBV30; the D call may be TRBD1 or TRBD2 (5 bases each). The CDR3 is 15 residues long. The V gene lost 1 base and the J gene lost 3 bases, with 13 bases spanning the gap. The germline V gene has CDR1 GTSNPN and CDR2 SVGIG (reference sequence). CDR3: CAWSGGTNRYNEQFF. CDR3 in DNA: TGTGCCTGGAGTGGTGGGACCAACCGCTACAATGAGCAGTTCTTC. Full variable domain (outside the CDR3, taken from reference TRBV30 and TRBJ2-1): SQTIHQWPATLVQPVGSPLSLECTVEGTSNPNLYWYRQAAGRGLQLLFYSVGIGQISSEVPQNLSASRPQDRQFILSSKKLLLSDSGFYLCAWSGGTNRYNEQFFGPGTRLTVL.

This sequence joins TRBV6-5 and TRBJ1-5; no reliable D call. Trimming cost V 5 bases and J 3 bases, with 11 bases left between them. The germline gives CDR1 MNHEY, CDR2 SVGAGI. The CDR3 runs 14 residues. The CDR3 loop reads CASSPGEVNQPQHF. The CDR3 nucleotides read TGTGCCAGCAGTCCTGGGGAGGTCAATCAGCCCCAGCATTTT.

This clone appeared once. This chain joins TRBV18 and TRBJ2-3; TRBD2 aligns across 13 bases. The germline V gene has CDR1 KGHSH and CDR2 LQKENI. Germline trimming cut 3 bases from V and 7 bases from J; bases unmatched to any gene: 7. The CDR3 is made up of 16 amino acids. In DNA, the CDR3 is TGTGCCAGCTCACCGGGGACTAGCGGGACTTATAATACGCAGTATTTT. It codes for CASSPGTSGTYNTQYF.

The gene calls are TRBV19 and TRBJ1-1; no clear D gene. CDR3 length equals 16 residues. V lost 10 bases, J lost 7 bases, and 28 bases lay in between. CDR1 and CDR2 (germline): LNHDA, SQIVND (reference sequence). The chain's CDR3 is CATTKTKGVRINEAFF. The CDR3, as DNA: TGTGCCACCACAAAAACAAAGGGAGTCCGAATTAATGAAGCTTTCTTT.

The chain is built from TRBV11-2 and TRBJ2-1; D is unresolved. The CDR3 is 12 amino acids. Trimming stripped 5 bases from V and 4 bases from J, with 6 bases between. From germline, CDR1 is SGHAT and CDR2 FQNNGV. CDR3 coding DNA: TGTGCCAGCAGCGCCTTGTACAATGAGCAGTTCTTC. Its protein is CASSALYNEQFF. Full variable domain (outside the CDR3, taken from reference TRBV11-2 and TRBJ2-1): EAGVAQSPRYKIIEKRQSVAFWCNPISGHATLYWYQQILGQGPKLLIQFQNNGVVDDSQLPKDRFSAERLKGVDSTLKIQPAKLEDSAVYLCASSALYNEQFFGPGTRLTVL.

The CDR3 here is CASSKKPVRWRGNTEAFF. CDR3 in DNA: TGTGCCAGCAGCAAAAAGCCGGTCCGTTGGCGGGGGAACACTGAAGCTTTCTTT. V gene TRBV21-1 combines with J gene TRBJ1-1. TRBV21-1 is labeled a pseudogene. The CDR3 is 18 residues long.

The J gene is TRBJ1-2, the V gene TRBV28; no clear D. This CDR3 comprises 15 residues. V was clipped by 5 bases and J by 1 base, with 14 bases between them. Germline values: CDR1 MDHEN, CDR2 SYDVKM. In DNA form, the CDR3 reads TGTGCCAGCAGTCCCCCCGCCGGGGATAACTATGGCTACACCTTC. Protein: CASSPPAGDNYGYTF.

This chain links TRBV29-1 with TRBJ2-2; 8 bases agree with TRBD1. V lost 4 bases and J lost 4; bases outside the gene matches: 14. The V gene's germline CDR1 is SQVTM and CDR2 ANQGSEA. The CDR3 has 17 amino acids. Written as DNA, the CDR3 is TGCAGCGTTGCCGGAGGGTACCAGGGGGCAGGCACCGGGGAGCTGTTTTTT. The encoded protein is CSVAGGYQGAGTGELFF.

Regarding this clone: Germline is not matched at one junction end, which may reflect a read error. The chain links TRBV7-8 to TRBJ2-1; D perhaps matches TRBD2 (5 bases). CDR1 SGHVS and CDR2 FQNEAQ come from the germline V gene. The CDR3 has 16 amino acids. The DNA of the CDR3 is TGTGCCAGCAGCCGTAGGCGGGTAAGGTCCTGCAATGAGCAGTTCTTC. As protein: CASSRRRVRSCNEQFF. Based on the CDR3 plus reference TRBV7-8 and TRBJ2-1, the full variable domain is GAGVSQSPRYKVAKRGQDVALRCDPISGHVSLFWYQQALGQGPEFLTYFQNEAQLDKSGLPSDRFFAERPEGSVSTLKIQRTQQEDSAVYLCASSRRRVRSCNEQFFGPGTRLTVL.

The chain recombines TRBV28 with TRBJ2-7, with 7 bases lining up with TRBD1. Germline V gene data show CDR1 as MDHEN and CDR2 as SYDVKM. The V gene end was trimmed by 3 bases and the J gene end by 2 bases; junction bases not matched to a gene: 7. The CDR3 consists of 15 residues. CDR3 in DNA: TGTGCCAGCAGTTTTAGGAGACAGGGAACCTACGAGCAGTACTTC. It is translated as CASSFRRQGTYEQYF.

The chain has TRBV4-2 and TRBJ1-5, with 12 bases fitting TRBD1. With 3 bases clipped from V and 5 bases from J, the junction kept 8 bases outside the gene matches. The CDR3 runs to 17 residues. From germline, CDR1 is LGHNA and CDR2 YNFKEQ. The CDR3 loop is CASSQNHGTGGHQPQHF. Here the CDR3 DNA reads TGTGCCAGCAGCCAGAATCACGGGACAGGGGGCCATCAGCCCCAGCATTTT.

The rearrangement links TRBV2 to TRBJ2-2; TRBD1 agrees at 7 bases. The trim removed 7 bases at V and 3 bases at J, leaving 11 bases unmatched. Germline CDR1 SNHLY, CDR2 FYNNEI. This CDR3 spans 16 amino acids. The CDR3 reads CASTRRSGTDTGELFF. The CDR3, as DNA: TGTGCCAGCACCAGGCGATCCGGGACAGACACCGGGGAGCTGTTTTTT.